The 18 T cell receptor beta chains below were found in one sample sequenced in a study of T-cell reconstitution after alpha-beta-depleted transplantation in children (dated by TCRdb to about 2016). Library method: PCR. Instrument used: Illumina HiSeq 2500. To normalize quantification of the TCRbeta repertoire, the TCR libraries were built with molecular barcoding that relied on unique molecular identifiers. The raw public data were reprocessed by TCRdb itself: fastp quality trimming at Q25, MiXCR clonotype calling, in-frame beta chains only. Rows with one shared CDR3 protein collapse into an entry with the most common genes and DNA. The sample includes around 600,000 distinct CDR3 sequences, with approximately 22% observed a single time. Together, the top ten hold roughly 14% of the sample. This sample's treatment or condition label indicates: allogeneic hematopoietic cell transplantation with graft depleted of TCRalphabeta T cells and CD19 B cells.

Sequenced here: PBMCs, mostly from graft donor cells, sampled 360 days after TCRalphabeta/CD19-depleted stem cell transplant. These receptors were obtained from a boy in the first two years of life who had a stem cell transplant for acute myeloid leukemia, so the T cells may come from the graft donor.

The chain has TRBV11-2 and TRBJ2-3; 8 positions match TRBD2. CDR3 size: 15 residues. Germline assignment: CDR1 SGHAT and CDR2 FQNNGV. V lost 4 bases and J lost 4; bases outside the gene matches: 7. CDR3: CASSSPGLEPDTQYF. The CDR3 DNA follows: TGTGCCAGCAGCTCCCCGGGACTAGAACCAGATACGCAGTATTTT.

At least ten counts were recorded for this clonotype. V usage is TRBV29-1 and J usage is TRBJ2-5; perhaps TRBD1 as D (6 bases). Trimming stripped 4 bases from V and 4 bases from J, with 10 bases between. CDR1 SQVTM and CDR2 ANQGSEA come from the germline V gene. The CDR3 extends over 12 amino acids. The CDR3 coding sequence is TGCAGCGTTGGAGGGGGAGTAGAGACCCAGTACTTC. Translating it yields CSVGGGVETQYF.

This clonotype came up a few times. The CDR3 bases are TGCAGTGCTAGACTACCGGGACGCTACGAGCAGTACGTC. Translated, it gives CSARLPGRYEQYV. This rearrangement joins TRBV20-1 to TRBJ2-7; D tentatively fits TRBD1 or TRBD2 (5 bases each). The germline V gene has CDR1 DFQATT and CDR2 SNEGSKA (reference sequence). This CDR3 spans 13 amino acids. The V end was cut by 2 bases, the J end by 3 bases, with 11 bases between.

This chain uses TRBV5-1 with TRBJ2-1, with no clear D. Looked up from germline, CDR1 is SGHRS and CDR2 is YFSETQ. The CDR3 is 12 amino acids. Trimming took 5 bases from V and 7 from J, leaving 10 bases between them. The CDR3 sequence: CASREMGNEQFF. The CDR3 bases are TGCGCCAGCAGAGAAATGGGGAATGAGCAGTTCTTC.

This clonotype was found many times. This sequence joins TRBV20-1 and TRBJ2-7, with 12 bases fitting TRBD1. This CDR3 is built from 14 residues. CDR1 and CDR2 from the germline V gene are DFQATT and SNEGSKA (reference sequence). J was trimmed by 5 bases and V by 5 bases; bases with no gene match: 7. CDR3 coding DNA: TGCAGTGCTCTCCGGGACAGGGGGCCTAACGAGCAGTACGTC. Translating it yields CSALRDRGPNEQYV.

This clonotype occurred a few times. The chain recombines TRBV12-3 or TRBV12-4 with TRBJ2-3, with D possibly matching TRBD1 (7 bases). The CDR3 runs 16 residues. V was clipped by 0 bases and J by 3 bases, with 13 bases between them. The CDR3 DNA reads TGTGCCAGCAGTTTAGCAGGGGGCGGGAAAACAGATACGCAGTATTTT. As protein: CASSLAGGGKTDTQYF.

This clonotype has more than one count but fewer than ten. CDR3 amino acids: CASSQRRTEYEQYV. CDR3 DNA sequence: TGTGCCAGCAGTCAGAGACGGACAGAGTACGAGCAGTACGTC. The chain links TRBV6-1 to TRBJ2-7, with D possibly TRBD1 on 6 matching bases. There are 14 residues in the CDR3. Per the germline V gene, CDR1 is MNHNS and CDR2 is SASEGT. V was clipped by 5 bases and J by 4 bases, with 15 bases between them.

This chain uses TRBV7-9 with TRBJ1-1; D gene ambiguous. Deletions cut 4 bases from V and 0 bases from J, with 6 bases between. Germline V gives CDR1 SEHNR, CDR2 FQNEAQ (reference sequence). The CDR3 covers 13 residues. The CDR3 coding sequence is TGTGCCAGCAGCTGGTCGGTGAACACTGAAGCTTTCTTT. Residues: CASSWSVNTEAFF.

The chain combines TRBV9 with TRBJ1-2; TRBD1 matches at 10 bases. The length of the CDR3 is 15 residues. Germline values: CDR1 SGDLS, CDR2 YYNGEE. The V gene end was trimmed by 3 bases and the J gene end by 6 bases; junction bases not matched to a gene: 8. The CDR3 nucleotides read TGTGCCAGCAGCGCAATCGGGACAGGGGAGGATGGCTACACCTTC. Residues: CASSAIGTGEDGYTF.

V and J are TRBV12-3 or TRBV12-4 and TRBJ1-2; D not resolved. The V gene lost 1 base and the J gene lost 8 bases, with 17 bases spanning the gap. The CDR3 is 15 amino acids. CDR3 nucleotides: TGTGCCAGCAGTTTAGGTGTCAGGTTTATACGCGGCTACACCTTC. Amino acid sequence: CASSLGVRFIRGYTF.

This clonotype was counted many times. The DNA for the CDR3 is TGTGCCAGCAGCTTATATGGGACTAGCGGGGGGGCTGGCACAGATACGCAGTATTTT. Translated, it gives CASSLYGTSGGAGTDTQYF. The chain employs TRBV11-2 and TRBJ2-3, with 16 bases matching TRBD2. CDR3 size: 19 residues. V gave up 2 bases and J gave up 1 base; unmatched junction bases: 6. CDR1 and CDR2 (germline): SGHAT, FQNNGV.

This chain joins TRBV6-5 and TRBJ2-2; weak D call: TRBD1 (6 bases). CDR1 MNHEY and CDR2 SVGAGI come from the germline V gene. The CDR3 has 14 residues. V was cut by 2 bases and J by 3 bases, with 7 bases left in between. DNA of the CDR3: TGTGCCAGCAGTTACGGACAGTACACCGGGGAGCTGTTTTTT. Residues: CASSYGQYTGELFF.

This clonotype turned up a few times. Written as DNA, the CDR3 is TGTGCCAGCAGCGTCAGGGGACCCAATCAGCCCCAGCATTTT. It codes for CASSVRGPNQPQHF. This chain connects TRBV13 to TRBJ1-5; perhaps TRBD1 as D (6 bases). This CDR3 comprises 14 residues. The V end was cut by 5 bases, the J end by 3 bases, with 11 bases between. The germline CDR1 and CDR2 sequences are PRHDT and FYEKMQ (reference sequence).

This chain connects TRBV29-1 to TRBJ2-4; no reliable D call. V dropped 6 bases and J dropped 2 bases, with 11 bases sitting between them. CDR3 length: 13 amino acids. Germline loops: CDR1 SQVTM, CDR2 ANQGSEA. Here the CDR3 DNA reads TGCAGCGTGTCCTCAGCCACCAAAAACATTCAGTACTTC. The encoded protein is CSVSSATKNIQYF. Full variable domain (remainder filled in from reference TRBV29-1 and TRBJ2-4): SAVISQKPSRDICQRGTSLTIQCQVDSQVTMMFWYRQQPGQSLTLIATANQGSEATYESGFVIDKFPISRPNLTFSTLTVSNMSPEDSSIYLCSVSSATKNIQYFGAGTRLSVL.

A few counts support this clonotype. The chain couples TRBV12-3 or TRBV12-4 to TRBJ2-3; D is perhaps TRBD2 (5 bases). This CDR3 is built from 14 residues. V was shortened by 6 bases and J by 1 base, with 11 bases between the two germline ends. In DNA form, the CDR3 reads TGTGCCAGCAGCGCACTAGTGGGCACAGATACGCAGTATTTT. Protein sequence: CASSALVGTDTQYF.

The chain carries TRBV12-3 or TRBV12-4 and TRBJ1-2, with 7 bases that match TRBD1. Trimming removed 6 bases from V and 4 bases from J; junction bases left unmatched: 5. This CDR3 is built from 13 residues. CDR3 loop: CASRLTGSYGYTF. CDR3 in DNA: TGTGCCAGCAGACTGACAGGGAGCTATGGCTACACCTTC.

The J gene is TRBJ1-1, the V gene TRBV7-2; D gene uncertain. CDR1 and CDR2 from the germline V gene are SGHTA and FQGNSA. The V end lost 5 bases, the J end lost 0 bases, and 16 bases lay between the germline ends. The CDR3 covers 16 residues. CDR3 residues: CASSPNSGGLNTEAFF. Here the CDR3 DNA reads TGTGCCAGCAGCCCAAACTCGGGCGGCCTGAACACTGAAGCTTTCTTT.

V and J are TRBV12-3 or TRBV12-4 and TRBJ1-3, with TRBD1 matching over 10 bases. V gave up 5 bases and J gave up 4 bases; unmatched junction bases: 2. This CDR3 region has 14 residues. The CDR3 is CASSPTGGGNTIYF. CDR3 in DNA: TGTGCCAGCAGTCCGACAGGGGGCGGAAACACCATATATTTT.